The present entry profiles one T cell receptor (beta chain) with its context. The data stem from a study of blood T cell repertoires in COVID-19. Study as a whole: Specimens from acute and convalescent COVID-19 originated in the United States, Italy and Spain. Sources were T cells, B-cell-depleted T cells, or PBMCs; the material itself was cDNA or gDNA.

Original analysis: Quantification of nucleated cells was approximated via reference gene primer amplification. TCRdb keeps only in-frame clones here, not all; method: immunoSEQ multiplex PCR. The DNA gave D and trimming, while V, J and clone size come from that table. The sample lists 99,000 or so clones, roughly 90% occurring once. CDR1 is SGHTA and CDR2 is FQGNSA in the germline V gene. Unmatched junction bases numbered 4, after V lost 5 bases and J lost 0 bases. CDR3 length: 15 residues. This clonotype was sampled from a human donor in a cohort sampled during active COVID-19. What was sequenced was peripheral blood. The rearrangement uses TRBV7-2 and TRBJ1-3; TRBD1 matches 7 bases. This CDR3 is CASSPGGPSGNTIYF. The CDR3 DNA reads as TGTGCCAGCAGCCCAGGGGGTCCCTCTGGAAACACCATATATTTT. The variable domain in full, with the rest retrieved from reference TRBV7-2 and TRBJ1-3, is GAGVSQSPSNKVTEKGKDVELRCDPISGHTALYWYRQSLGQGLEFLIYFQGNSAPDKSGLPSDRFSAERTGGSVSTLTIQRTQQEDSAVYLCASSPGGPSGNTIYFGEGSWLTVV.